One sample yielded the 21 T cell receptor beta chains listed below, sequenced in a study of blood T cell repertoires in COVID-19. Assay: immunoSEQ multiplex PCR; the TCRdb copy retains only in-frame clones and omits some. In the table there are about 35,000 clones, roughly 80% of which are singletons. The sample comprised peripheral blood. The receptors here all came from a man at least 80 years old with active or convalescent COVID-19.

The chain couples TRBV2 to TRBJ2-3; the D gene is possibly TRBD1 (5 bases). Trimming left V 4 bases short and J 5 bases short, with 10 bases between. This CDR3 is built from 13 residues. CDR1 and CDR2 (germline): SNHLY, FYNNEI. The CDR3 spells CASSGGQVDTQYF. CDR3 in DNA: TGTGCCAGCAGTGGGGGCCAGGTAGATACGCAGTATTTT.

The genes are TRBV2 and TRBJ2-5; D uncertain. V lost 7 bases to trimming and J lost 0 bases, with 9 bases between them. The CDR3 totals 13 residues. CDR1 and CDR2 from the germline V gene are SNHLY and FYNNEI. CDR3 residues: CASNREYQETQYF. The CDR3 DNA is TGTGCCAGCAACAGAGAGTACCAAGAGACCCAGTACTTC.

In this sample, this clone turned up once. The J gene is TRBJ2-5, the V gene TRBV30; a weak D match, TRBD2 (5 bases). This CDR3 is built from 14 residues. V was shortened by 0 bases and J by 5 bases, with 13 bases between the two germline ends. Germline-derived CDR1 and CDR2 are GTSNPN and SVGIG (reference sequence). CDR3: CAWSVGRAKETQYF. For the CDR3, the DNA is TGTGCCTGGAGTGTAGGGCGGGCCAAGGAGACCCAGTACTTC.

The rearrangement links TRBV21-1 to TRBJ1-5; the table gives TRBD1 as D, unverified against the DNA. TRBV21-1 constitutes a pseudogene. The CDR3 loop spans 21 amino acids. For the CDR3, the DNA is TGTGCCAGCAGCATCCCGCTGGGCCGGGACAGGGGGCTTCTTTTCAATCAGCCCCAGCATTTT. It yields the protein CASSIPLGRDRGLLFNQPQHF.

V is TRBV11-3 and J is TRBJ2-3; 8 bases line up with TRBD2. J lost 5 bases, V lost 5 bases, and 15 bases had no gene match. The CDR3 sequence is 17 residues long. The germline V gene has CDR1 SGHNT and CDR2 YENEEA. CDR3 nucleotides: TGTGCCAGCAGCCACCCCCAGGGAGCGGGAGTGAGAGATACGCAGTATTTT. Protein sequence: CASSHPQGAGVRDTQYF.

This clone was counted between two and nine times. This sequence joins TRBV6-2 or TRBV6-3 and TRBJ1-5; D may be TRBD1 (6 bases). V lost 4 bases to trimming and J lost 0 bases, with 13 bases between them. This CDR3 comprises 16 residues. Per the germline V gene, CDR1 is MNHEY and CDR2 is SVGEGT. CDR3: CASSFSGQPSNQPQHF. CDR3 DNA sequence: TGTGCCAGCAGTTTTAGTGGACAGCCTAGCAATCAGCCCCAGCATTTT.

The chain carries TRBV19 and TRBJ2-1; D perhaps matches TRBD2 (6 bases). Germline CDR1 is LNHDA and CDR2 is SQIVND (reference sequence). Trimming removed 4 bases at V and 0 bases at J, with 10 bases between. The CDR3 loop spans 15 amino acids. The CDR3, as DNA: TGTGCCAGTAGTACGGGAGAGAGCTCCTACAATGAGCAGTTCTTC. Translating gives CASSTGESSYNEQFF.

The V and J genes are TRBV4-2 and TRBJ1-3; no firm D call. The CDR3 covers 13 residues. Germline V gives CDR1 LGHNA, CDR2 YNFKEQ. Trimming shortened V by 0 bases and J by 6 bases, and 6 bases separated the two germline ends. CDR3 bases: TGTGCCAGCAGCCAAGACCTGGCAAACACCATATATTTT. Translating it yields CASSQDLANTIYF.

This clone was seen a few times. The chain is built from TRBV5-4 and TRBJ2-7; TRBD2 might be the D (6 bases). V shed 4 bases and J shed 3 bases, with 11 bases lying between them. This CDR3 is 13 amino acids long. Per germline, CDR1 SGHNT and CDR2 YYREEE (reference sequence). CDR3 in amino acids: CASSVGTYYEQYF. As DNA, the CDR3 is TGTGCCAGCAGCGTAGGGACTTACTACGAGCAGTACTTC.

Turning to this clone: Compared with germline, one end of the junction differs, possibly owing to a read error. CDR3 sequence: CASSNRGGILF. For the CDR3, the DNA is TGTGCCAGCAGTAACCGGGGGGGAATACTCTTT. J is TRBJ1-1 and V is TRBV28; TRBD1 might be the D (5 bases). Germline V lookup: CDR1 MDHEN, CDR2 SYDVKM. This CDR3 is 11 amino acids long.

The chain recombines TRBV13 with TRBJ2-1; TRBD2 agrees at 9 bases. Germline CDR1 and CDR2: PRHDT and FYEKMQ (reference sequence). There are 17 residues in the CDR3. V dropped 1 base and J dropped 3; count of bases not matched to a gene: 7. The CDR3 region has the DNA TGTGCCAGCAGCTTAGTATCAGCGGGAGGAAACTACAATGAGCAGTTCTTC. It translates to CASSLVSAGGNYNEQFF.

The chain links TRBV6-2 or TRBV6-3 to TRBJ1-2, with 7 bases identical to TRBD1. V gave up 5 bases and J gave up 8 bases; unmatched junction bases: 5. CDR1 MNHEY and CDR2 SVGEGT come from the germline V gene. CDR3 length: 12 amino acids. CDR3 loop: CASSRTGPGYTF. DNA of the CDR3: TGTGCCAGCAGTAGGACAGGCCCCGGCTACACCTTC.

The chain couples TRBV28 to TRBJ1-5, with D maybe TRBD1 (5 bases). The germline V gene encodes CDR1 MDHEN and CDR2 SYDVKM. CDR3 size: 16 residues. Trimming took off 3 bases at V and 2 bases at J, with 14 bases between the two ends. The CDR3 DNA follows: TGTGCCAGCAGTTTGCCCAGGCAGGGCGGCAATCAGCCCCAGCATTTT. Its protein product is CASSLPRQGGNQPQHF. The whole variable domain, remainder taken from reference TRBV28 and TRBJ1-5, is DVKVTQSSRYLVKRTGEKVFLECVQDMDHENMFWYRQDPGLGLRLIYFSYDVKMKEKGDIPEGYSVSREKKERFSLILESASTNQTSMYLCASSLPRQGGNQPQHFGDGTRLSIL.

The chain couples TRBV18 to TRBJ2-3, with D perhaps matching TRBD1 (5 bases). The germline V gene encodes CDR1 KGHSH and CDR2 LQKENI. This CDR3 is built from 12 residues. Trimming left V 5 bases short and J 4 bases short, with 7 bases between. CDR3 loop: CASSDSADTQYF. The CDR3 DNA reads TGTGCCAGCTCAGACAGCGCAGATACGCAGTATTTT.

This chain joins TRBV2 and TRBJ2-7, with D perhaps matching TRBD1 (5 bases). This CDR3 has 13 amino acids. Germline lookup yields CDR1 SNHLY and CDR2 FYNNEI. V was trimmed by 11 bases and J by 6 bases, leaving 20 bases between them. The CDR3 DNA is TGTGCCTACCGCCCTCAACAGGTTGGCGAGCAGTACTTC. This translates into CAYRPQQVGEQYF.

This clone has just one count. This chain uses TRBV7-4 with TRBJ2-3; D gene unclear. V was shortened by 1 base and J by 1 base, with 9 bases between the two germline ends. There are 15 residues in the CDR3. CDR1 SGHVT and CDR2 SQSDAQ come from the germline V gene. The CDR3 DNA sequence: TGTGCCAGCAGCTTAGGGCCAATTGGCACAGATACGCAGTATTTT. This sequence encodes CASSLGPIGTDTQYF.

Comments on this clone: Germline and junction disagree at one end, which may indicate a read error. The V gene is TRBV14, the J gene TRBJ1-2, with 9 nucleotides matching TRBD1. CDR1 and CDR2 from the germline V gene are SGHDN and FVKESK. The CDR3 length is 14 residues. CDR3 in amino acids: CASSQVGNRGPVSF. The CDR3 DNA reads TGTGCCAGCAGCCAAGTGGGGAACAGGGGGCCCGTTTCCTTC. The whole variable domain, filled in from reference TRBV14 and TRBJ1-2, reads EAGVTQFPSHSVIEKGQTVTLRCDPISGHDNLYWYRRVMGKEIKFLLHFVKESKQDESGMPNNRFLAERTGGTYSTLKVQPAELEDSGVYFCASSQVGNRGPVSFGSGTRLTVV.

The V and J genes are TRBV5-1 and TRBJ1-4; possibly TRBD1 for D (5 bases). Germline V CDR1 and CDR2: SGHRS, YFSETQ. Deletions cut 4 bases from V and 0 bases from J, with 13 bases between. CDR3 length equals 16 residues. The CDR3 sequence: CASSRRTHATNEKLFF. The CDR3 region has the DNA TGCGCCAGCAGCCGAAGGACACATGCAACTAATGAAAAACTGTTTTTT.

This clone came up once. The chain couples TRBV5-6 to TRBJ2-2; 14 positions agree with TRBD2. The germline V gene has CDR1 SGHDT and CDR2 YYEEEE. V dropped 0 bases and J dropped 5; count of bases not matched to a gene: 9. This CDR3 contains 19 residues. The CDR3: CASSLAIGTSGRVTGELFF. In DNA form, the CDR3 reads TGTGCCAGCAGCTTGGCCATCGGGACTAGCGGGAGAGTAACCGGGGAGCTGTTTTTT.

The chain carries TRBV5-8 and TRBJ2-2; 12 bases align to TRBD2. Unmatched junction bases numbered 2, after V lost 0 bases and J lost 5 bases. CDR1 is SGHTS and CDR2 is YDEGEE in the germline V gene. This CDR3 comprises 16 residues. This CDR3 reads CASSLAGTSGTGELFF. The CDR3 DNA reads as TGTGCCAGCAGCTTGGCGGGGACTAGCGGGACCGGGGAGCTGTTTTTT.

The chain uses TRBV10-3 and TRBJ2-1, with 12 nucleotides matching TRBD2. This CDR3 is built from 17 residues. V trimming: 4 bases; J trimming: 7 bases; junction bases outside the gene matches: 11. The germline CDR1 and CDR2 sequences are ENHRY and SYGVKD. In nucleotides, the CDR3 is TGTGCCATCAGTGCGGGGCTAGCGGGAGGGCATGGGAATGAGCAGTTCTTC. It specifies CAISAGLAGGHGNEQFF.